These 4 T cell receptor beta chains were all obtained from the same sample, sequenced in a study of T cell responses to AZD1222 COVID-19 vaccine. Only in-frame clones appear in the TCRdb table, and some are missing; sequencing was by immunoSEQ multiplex PCR. The table includes roughly 130,000 clones, about 89% detected once. Sequences were derived from peripheral blood, sampled 28 days after the second dose of the MenACWY control vaccine. The receptors derive from an adult who received the MenACWY meningococcal vaccine as a control.

The V call is TRBV6-2 or TRBV6-3, the J call TRBJ2-1; 7 positions match TRBD1. The CDR3 is made up of 14 amino acids. Trimming took 2 bases from V and 9 from J; bases not matched to a gene: 7. Per germline, CDR1 MNHEY and CDR2 SVGEGT. The CDR3 DNA reads TGTGCCAGCAGTTACCCCGCAGGGGGTAGTGAGCAGTTCTTC. It translates to CASSYPAGGSEQFF.

CDR3 region: CASSPQSRQETQYF. As DNA, the CDR3 is TGTGCCAGCTCACCACAATCTCGGCAAGAGACCCAGTACTTC. The chain links TRBV18 to TRBJ2-5; D is undetermined. V was pared by 1 base and J by 2 bases, with 8 bases between. The CDR3 is made up of 14 amino acids. CDR1 KGHSH and CDR2 LQKENI come from the germline V gene.

The chain is built from TRBV19 and TRBJ1-5, with D perhaps TRBD1 (5 bases). CDR3 size: 14 residues. V shed 8 bases and J shed 1 base, with 12 bases lying between them. CDR1 and CDR2 from the germline V gene are LNHDA and SQIVND (reference sequence). The CDR3 DNA sequence: TGTGCCAGTCGCCGGGACGGCAGCAATCAGCCCCAGCATTTT. This translates into CASRRDGSNQPQHF.

The gene calls are TRBV6-5 and TRBJ1-1; 7 nucleotides agree with TRBD1. The trim removed 6 bases at V and 5 bases at J, leaving 12 bases unmatched. This CDR3 contains 15 residues. CDR1 MNHEY and CDR2 SVGAGI come from the germline V gene. The CDR3 protein is CASSEGANEGTEAFF. The CDR3, as DNA: TGTGCCAGCAGCGAGGGGGCGAATGAAGGGACTGAAGCTTTCTTT.